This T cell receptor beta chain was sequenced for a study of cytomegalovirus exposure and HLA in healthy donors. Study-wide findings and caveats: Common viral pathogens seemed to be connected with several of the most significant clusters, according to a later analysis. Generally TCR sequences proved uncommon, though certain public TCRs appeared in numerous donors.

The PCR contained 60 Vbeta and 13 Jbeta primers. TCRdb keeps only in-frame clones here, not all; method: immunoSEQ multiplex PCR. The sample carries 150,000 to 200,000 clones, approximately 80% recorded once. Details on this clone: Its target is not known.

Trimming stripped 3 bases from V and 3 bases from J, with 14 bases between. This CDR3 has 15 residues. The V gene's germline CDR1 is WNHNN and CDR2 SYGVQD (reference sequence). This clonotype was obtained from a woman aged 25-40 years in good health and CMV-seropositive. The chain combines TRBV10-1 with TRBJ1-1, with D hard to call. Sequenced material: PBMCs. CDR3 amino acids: CASSDRSYEDTEAFF. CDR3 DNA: TGCGCCAGCAGTGACCGATCCTACGAGGACACTGAAGCTTTCTTT.